This TCR beta chain derives from a study of T cells after yellow fever vaccination. TCRdb passed the 5' RACE reads through MiXCR, listing each CDR3 protein once. The table has 450,000 to 600,000 distinct CDR3 sequences, roughly 14% seen once. Sequencing used PBMCs, obtained on the day of the yellow fever booster vaccination. The clonotype originates from a man aged 25 to 40 who received the YFV17D yellow fever vaccine.

This chain's CDR3 is CASSESGSDDTEAFF. The DNA for the CDR3 is TGTGCCAGCAGTGAAAGCGGGTCAGACGACACTGAAGCTTTCTTT. The gene calls are TRBV2 and TRBJ1-1; no definite D call. The CDR3 totals 15 residues. Trimming took 2 bases from V and 3 from J, leaving 13 bases between them. In germline, CDR1 is SNHLY, CDR2 FYNNEI.